Listed below are T cell receptor beta chains from one sample, sequenced in a study of T cell repertoires in cytomegalovirus infection. TCRdb re-called the reads with MiXCR, one entry per CDR3 protein. The data show under 250,000 distinct CDR3 sequences, with around 6.6% seen just once and about 6.5% held by the top ten. Sequenced sample: PBMCs. The receptors shown here come from a human donor in good health (CMV status not recorded). Some clones in this sample may be carry-over from other donors' samples. The CDR3 runs from the conserved cysteine through the conserved F or W. D genes are given only for firm matches. Some rows mark clone size as missing; the rest say once, few, many or name a class of expanded clone.

J,size,D,V,DNA,CDR3
TRBJ2-7,many,TRBD2,TRBV20-1,TGCAGTGCTAGAGGGGACGAGGGGCCAGGACTAGCGGGGACATACTCGAGGGAGCAGTACTTC,CSARGDEGPGLAGTYSREQYF
TRBJ2-1,many,TRBD1,TRBV6-2/TRBV6-3,TGTGCCAGCAGCTTCTCATCGGACAGGGCCCAGTTCTTC,CASSFSSDRAQFF
TRBJ1-1,many,NA,TRBV29-1,TGCAGCGGAAGTCCAGGGTGGGCCATGAACACTGAAGCTTTCTTT,CSGSPGWAMNTEAFF
TRBJ1-5,many,NA,TRBV7-2,TGTGCCAGCAGCCCCGGAGGGCGGAATAGCAATCAGCCCCAGCATTTT,CASSPGGRNSNQPQHF
TRBJ2-7,NA,TRBD2,TRBV29-1,TGCAGCGTTGATCCTAGCGGGGGATCCTACGAGCAGTACTTC,CSVDPSGGSYEQYF
TRBJ2-5,many,TRBD2,TRBV2,TGTGCCAGAGAACTAGCGGGGTCGATAGGAGAGACCCAGTACTTC,CARELAGSIGETQYF
TRBJ2-3,many,NA,TRBV20-1,TGCAGTGCCTCTTCTTATAATACGCAGTATTTT,CSASSYNTQYF
TRBJ1-2,many,NA,TRBV20-1,TGCAGTGCTAGAAGGTCCATAAGCTATGGCTACACCTTC,CSARRSISYGYTF
TRBJ2-5,many,NA,TRBV5-5,TGTGCCAGCAGCTTGGGCAGCTTTGACCAAGAGACCCAGTACTTC,CASSLGSFDQETQYF
TRBJ2-7,many,TRBD2,TRBV7-2,TGTGCCAGCAGCTTAGGCGGGGGGGCATCCTACGAGCAGTACTTC,CASSLGGGASYEQYF
TRBJ2-1,NA,TRBD1,TRBV20-1,TGCAGTGCCACAGAGGACAGGGCTGACTCCTACAATGAGCAGTTCTTC,CSATEDRADSYNEQFF
TRBJ2-4,NA,NA,TRBV7-2,TGTGCCAGCAGCGCCGGGTCAGGGAATACTAACCGAGCCAAAAACATTCAGTACTTC,CASSAGSGNTNRAKNIQYF
TRBJ2-1,many,TRBD1,TRBV29-1,TGCAGCGTTTGGGGAGACAGGGGAAATGAGCAGTTCTTC,CSVWGDRGNEQFF
TRBJ1-3,NA,NA,TRBV29-1,TGCAGCGTTGAAGATATACAGGGCTCCTCTGGAAACACCATATATTTT,CSVEDIQGSSGNTIYF
TRBJ2-2,few,NA,TRBV29-1,TGCAGCGTTGAATCGGGCCCCAAGGGATATCCGGAGCTGTTTTTT,CSVESGPKGYPELFF
TRBJ1-2,many,TRBD1,TRBV20-1,TGCAGTGCTAGCCTCCGGGACAGGGATGGCTACACCTTC,CSASLRDRDGYTF
TRBJ2-4,many,TRBD1,TRBV7-2,TGTGCCGCGACAGGGCCCAAAAACATTCAGTACTTC,CAATGPKNIQYF
TRBJ2-3,many,NA,TRBV11-2,TGTGCCAGCAGCGGGCAGATTTACACAGATACGCAGTATTTT,CASSGQIYTDTQYF
TRBJ2-7,NA,TRBD2,TRBV12-3/TRBV12-4,TGTGCCAGCAGTTCCTCAGCGGGGGGGAACTACGAGCAGTACTTC,CASSSSAGGNYEQYF
TRBJ2-1,many,TRBD1,TRBV7-2,TGTGCCAGCAGCTGGCCGGGACAGGGGACTGAGCAGTTCTTC,CASSWPGQGTEQFF
TRBJ1-1,many,NA,TRBV6-1,TGTGCCAGCAGTAATGGGGGGGCTCTGAGCACTGAAGCTTTCTTT,CASSNGGALSTEAFF
TRBJ2-5,many,NA,TRBV7-2,TGTGCCAGCAGCTTACCCGGACGGAGGAGGAGAGAAGAGACCCAGTACTTC,CASSLPGRRRREETQYF
TRBJ2-1,many,NA,TRBV7-2,TGTGCCAGCAGCCCGTACAGAGCGGGCAATGAGCAGTTCTTC,CASSPYRAGNEQFF
TRBJ2-3,many,TRBD2,TRBV12-3/TRBV12-4,TGTGCCAGCAGTCCGCGGACTAGCGGGCGCACAGATACGCAGTATTTT,CASSPRTSGRTDTQYF
TRBJ1-3,many,NA,TRBV7-2,TGTGCCAGCAGCTTAGGGGCGCCTGGAAACACCATATATTTT,CASSLGAPGNTIYF
TRBJ1-2,many,TRBD1,TRBV7-2,TGTGCCAGCAGCGCGGACAGGGGGCCTATTAACTATGGCTACACCTTC,CASSADRGPINYGYTF
TRBJ2-2,many,TRBD2,TRBV19,TGTGCCAGTAGTTCCAGACTAGCGGGGGTCTCGAACACCGGGGAGCTGTTTTTT,CASSSRLAGVSNTGELFF
TRBJ2-7,many,NA,TRBV4-3,TGCGCCAGCAGCCAAGAGGACACGCTATCCTACGAGCAGTACTTC,CASSQEDTLSYEQYF
TRBJ2-3,NA,NA,TRBV9,TGTGCCAGCAGCCCTCTCGGCACAGATACGCAGTATTTT,CASSPLGTDTQYF